The 9 T cell receptor beta chains below all came from one sample that was sequenced in a study of PD-1 blockade in mismatch repair-deficient tumors. The protocol was immunoSEQ multiplex PCR, while the TCRdb copy is restricted to in-frame clones and leaves out a portion. The sample comprises around 100,000 clones, around three quarters of which are singletons, and approximately 4.7% rests with the top ten. The sample in question was peripheral blood, obtained more than 58 weeks after starting pembrolizumab. The source of these receptors is an adult with mismatch repair-deficient cancer.

This clone was recorded only once. CDR3 in DNA: TGTGCCAGCAGTCTTAGAGCAGGGGGCGGTCAGCCCCAGCATTTT. This translates into CASSLRAGGGQPQHF. The chain joins TRBV28 to TRBJ1-5; the match to TRBD1 covers 8 bases. CDR1 MDHEN and CDR2 SYDVKM come from the germline V gene. V shed 5 bases and J 6 bases; nucleotides not matched to a gene: 9. The CDR3 spans 15 residues. Using reference TRBV28 and TRBJ1-5 for the parts outside the CDR3, the full variable domain is DVKVTQSSRYLVKRTGEKVFLECVQDMDHENMFWYRQDPGLGLRLIYFSYDVKMKEKGDIPEGYSVSREKKERFSLILESASTNQTSMYLCASSLRAGGGQPQHFGDGTRLSIL.

The chain joins TRBV5-5 to TRBJ2-5, with D tentatively TRBD1 (6 bases). Trimming pared 0 bases from V and 4 bases from J, leaving 13 bases between. The CDR3 sequence is 15 residues long. Germline V lookup: CDR1 SGHKS, CDR2 YYEKEE (reference sequence). The CDR3 DNA reads TGTGCCAGCAGCTTGGGGGGGACACCCGGAGAGACCCAGTACTTC. The encoded protein is CASSLGGTPGETQYF.

Many counts were recorded for this clone. The CDR3 is CASSDEQATEKLFF. CDR3 in DNA: TGTGCCAGCAGTGATGAACAGGCAACTGAAAAACTGTTTTTT. J is TRBJ1-4 and V is TRBV25-1; a weak D match, TRBD1 (5 bases). The CDR3 extends over 14 amino acids. The germline V gene encodes CDR1 MGHDK and CDR2 SYGVNS. V lost 3 bases and J lost 7, with 12 bases in between.

The V gene is TRBV14, the J gene TRBJ2-1, with TRBD1 matching over 10 bases. V shed 6 bases and J 9 bases; nucleotides not matched to a gene: 11. Germline lookup yields CDR1 SGHDN and CDR2 FVKESK. This CDR3 has 15 amino acids. The CDR3 bases are TGTGCCAGCAGGTTGTCGACAGGGGGCCGGGGTGAGCAGTTCTTC. Its protein product is CASRLSTGGRGEQFF.

This chain connects TRBV7-8 to TRBJ2-7; 8 positions agree with TRBD2. Germline V lookup: CDR1 SGHVS, CDR2 FQNEAQ. V shed 0 bases and J 6 bases; nucleotides not matched to a gene: 7. The CDR3 is made up of 15 amino acids. In nucleotides, the CDR3 is TGTGCCAGCAGCTTAGCGGGACCGGGAGGGGGCGAGCAGTACTTC. It is translated as CASSLAGPGGGEQYF.

This clone appeared once. The gene calls are TRBV29-1 and TRBJ1-4, with TRBD1 as a possible D gene (6 bases). Trimming removed 6 bases at V and 0 bases at J, with 11 bases between. The CDR3 length is 14 residues. From germline, CDR1 is SQVTM and CDR2 ANQGSEA. The CDR3 sequence: CSVLDRATNEKLFF. The CDR3 nucleotides are TGCAGCGTCCTGGACAGAGCAACTAATGAAAAACTGTTTTTT. Combining the CDR3 with reference TRBV29-1 and TRBJ1-4 gives the whole variable domain SAVISQKPSRDICQRGTSLTIQCQVDSQVTMMFWYRQQPGQSLTLIATANQGSEATYESGFVIDKFPISRPNLTFSTLTVSNMSPEDSSIYLCSVLDRATNEKLFFGSGTQLSVL.

The rearrangement joins TRBV14 to TRBJ2-5, with TRBD1 matching 8 bases. V was pared by 2 bases and J by 3 bases, with 8 bases of the junction left unmatched. This CDR3 comprises 16 residues. Germline V CDR1 and CDR2: SGHDN, FVKESK. Written as DNA, the CDR3 is TGTGCCAGCAGCCAACCGACAGGGGATCCGAAAGAGACCCAGTACTTC. Its translation is CASSQPTGDPKETQYF.

V and J are TRBV19 and TRBJ2-5, with 9 bases matching TRBD1. The CDR3 is 14 amino acids. Germline CDR1 LNHDA, CDR2 SQIVND (reference sequence). J lost 5 bases, V lost 11 bases, and 12 bases had no gene match. This chain's CDR3 is CAASTGGAWETQYF. CDR3 sequence (DNA): TGTGCCGCCTCTACAGGGGGCGCATGGGAGACCCAGTACTTC.

On this clone itself: The same CDR3 is also encoded by other DNA sequences in this sample. The J gene is TRBJ2-1, the V gene TRBV7-6, with D perhaps matching TRBD2 (7 bases). The V end was cut by 0 bases, the J end by 9 bases, with 9 bases between. The CDR3 runs to 13 residues. Germline CDR1 SGHVS, CDR2 FNYEAQ. In DNA, the CDR3 is TGTGCCAGCAGCTTAGCGGGAGGGGGTGAGCAGTTCTTC. It encodes CASSLAGGGEQFF. The whole variable domain, remainder taken from reference TRBV7-6 and TRBJ2-1, is GAGVSQSPRYKVTKRGQDVALRCDPISGHVSLYWYRQALGQGPEFLTYFNYEAQQDKSGLPNDRFSAERPEGSISTLTIQRTEQRDSAMYRCASSLAGGGEQFFGPGTRLTVL.